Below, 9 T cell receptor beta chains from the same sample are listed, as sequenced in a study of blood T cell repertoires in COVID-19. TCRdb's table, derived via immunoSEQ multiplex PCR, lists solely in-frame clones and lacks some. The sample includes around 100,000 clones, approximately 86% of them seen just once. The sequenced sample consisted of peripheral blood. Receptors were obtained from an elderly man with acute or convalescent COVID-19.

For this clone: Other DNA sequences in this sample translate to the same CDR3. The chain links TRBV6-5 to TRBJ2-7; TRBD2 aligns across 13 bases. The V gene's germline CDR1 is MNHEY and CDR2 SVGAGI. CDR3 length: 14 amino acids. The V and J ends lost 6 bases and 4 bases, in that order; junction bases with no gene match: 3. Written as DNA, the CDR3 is TGTGCCAGCAGGAGGACTAGCGGGAGTTACGAGCAGTACTTC. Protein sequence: CASRRTSGSYEQYF.

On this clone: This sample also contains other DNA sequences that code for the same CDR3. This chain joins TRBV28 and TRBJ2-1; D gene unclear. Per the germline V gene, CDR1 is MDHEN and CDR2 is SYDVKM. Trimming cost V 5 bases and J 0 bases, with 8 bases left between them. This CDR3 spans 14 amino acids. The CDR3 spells CASSATSSYNEQFF. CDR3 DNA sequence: TGTGCCAGCAGTGCTACGAGCTCCTACAATGAGCAGTTCTTC. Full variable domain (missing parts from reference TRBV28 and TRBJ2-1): DVKVTQSSRYLVKRTGEKVFLECVQDMDHENMFWYRQDPGLGLRLIYFSYDVKMKEKGDIPEGYSVSREKKERFSLILESASTNQTSMYLCASSATSSYNEQFFGPGTRLTVL.

The CDR3 DNA sequence: TGTGCCAGCAGCGACAGGGGCAAGGGCAATCAGCCCCAGCATTTT. It encodes CASSDRGKGNQPQHF. The chain employs TRBV9 and TRBJ1-5, with 7 bases lining up with TRBD1. CDR1 and CDR2 (germline): SGDLS, YYNGEE. V dropped 3 bases and J dropped 2; count of bases not matched to a gene: 5. The CDR3 length is 15 residues.

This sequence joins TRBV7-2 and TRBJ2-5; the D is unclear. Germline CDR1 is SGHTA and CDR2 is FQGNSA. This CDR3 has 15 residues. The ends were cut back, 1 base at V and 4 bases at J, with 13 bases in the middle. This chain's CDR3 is CASSLVWSPGETQYF. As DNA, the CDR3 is TGTGCCAGCAGCTTAGTGTGGTCTCCGGGAGAGACCCAGTACTTC.

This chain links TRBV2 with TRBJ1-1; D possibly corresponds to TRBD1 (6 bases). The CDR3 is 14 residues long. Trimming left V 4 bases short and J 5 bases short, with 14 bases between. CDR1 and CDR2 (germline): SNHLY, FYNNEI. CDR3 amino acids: CASSAVRGRTEAFF. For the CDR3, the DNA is TGTGCCAGCAGTGCCGTCAGGGGTCGTACTGAAGCTTTCTTT.

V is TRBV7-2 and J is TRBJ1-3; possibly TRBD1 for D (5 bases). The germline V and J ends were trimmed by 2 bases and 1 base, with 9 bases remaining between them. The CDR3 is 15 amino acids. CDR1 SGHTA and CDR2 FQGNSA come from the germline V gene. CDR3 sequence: CASSLQGHSGNTIYF. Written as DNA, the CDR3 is TGTGCCAGCAGCTTACAGGGTCATTCTGGAAACACCATATATTTT.

CDR3 sequence: CASSLGQQGTDTQYF. The DNA of the CDR3 is TGTGCCAGCAGCTTGGGCCAACAGGGCACAGATACGCAGTATTTT. V and J are TRBV7-9 and TRBJ2-3; possible D gene TRBD1, 5 bases. The CDR3 consists of 15 residues. V was pared by 3 bases and J by 1 base, with 11 bases between. Germline-derived CDR1 and CDR2 are SEHNR and FQNEAQ (reference sequence). The whole variable domain, remainder taken from reference TRBV7-9 and TRBJ2-3, is DTGVSQNPRHKITKRGQNVTFRCDPISEHNRLYWYRQTLGQGPEFLTYFQNEAQLEKSRLLSDRFSAERPKGSFSTLEIQRTEQGDSAMYLCASSLGQQGTDTQYFGPGTRLTVL.

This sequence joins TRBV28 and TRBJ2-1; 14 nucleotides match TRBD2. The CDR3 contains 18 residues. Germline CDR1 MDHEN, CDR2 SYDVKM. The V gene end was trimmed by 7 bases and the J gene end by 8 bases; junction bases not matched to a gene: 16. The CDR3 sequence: CASTPTSGRARGSDEQFF. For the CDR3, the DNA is TGTGCCAGCACCCCGACTAGCGGGAGGGCCAGGGGTTCGGATGAGCAGTTCTTC.

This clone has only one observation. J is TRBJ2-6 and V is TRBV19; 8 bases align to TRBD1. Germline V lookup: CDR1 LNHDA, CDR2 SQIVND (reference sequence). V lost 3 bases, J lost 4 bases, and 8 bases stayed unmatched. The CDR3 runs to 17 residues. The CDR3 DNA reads TGTGCCAGTAGTATGGACAGGGCAAGGGACGGGGCCAACGTCCTGACTTTC. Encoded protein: CASSMDRARDGANVLTF. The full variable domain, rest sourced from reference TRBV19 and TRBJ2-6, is DGGITQSPKYLFRKEGQNVTLSCEQNLNHDAMYWYRQDPGQGLRLIYYSQIVNDFQKGDIAEGYSVSREKKESFPLTVTSAQKNPTAFYLCASSMDRARDGANVLTFGAGSRLTVL.